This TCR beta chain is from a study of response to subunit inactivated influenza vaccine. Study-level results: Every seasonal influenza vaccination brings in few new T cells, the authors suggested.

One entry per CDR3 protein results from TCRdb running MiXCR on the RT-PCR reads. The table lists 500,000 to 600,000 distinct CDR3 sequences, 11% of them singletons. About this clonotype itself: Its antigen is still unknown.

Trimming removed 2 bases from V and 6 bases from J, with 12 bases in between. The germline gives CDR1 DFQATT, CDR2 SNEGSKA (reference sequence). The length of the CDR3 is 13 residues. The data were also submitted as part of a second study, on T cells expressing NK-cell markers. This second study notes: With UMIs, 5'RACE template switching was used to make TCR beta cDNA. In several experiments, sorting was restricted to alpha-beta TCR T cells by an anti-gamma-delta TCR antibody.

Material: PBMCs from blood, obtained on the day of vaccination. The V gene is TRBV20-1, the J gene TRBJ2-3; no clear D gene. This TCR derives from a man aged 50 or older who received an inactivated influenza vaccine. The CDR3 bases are TGCAGTGCTAGATCTTTCCAGACGGATACGCAGTATTTT. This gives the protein CSARSFQTDTQYF.